This T cell receptor (beta chain) originates from a study of T cells in Graves' hyperthyroidism and ophthalmopathy. Study-wide findings and caveats: Using 13 V-J features, a model discriminated ophthalmopathy from stable hyperthyroidism.

With 7 bases clipped from V and 6 bases from J, the junction kept 18 bases outside the gene matches. Germline assignment: CDR1 LNHDA and CDR2 SQIVND (reference sequence). This CDR3 spans 19 amino acids. Amplified regions were TCR beta CDR3 sequences from RNA transcripts. During a first-round RT-PCR of the TCR CDR3, the HTBI primer set was used. TCRdb re-called the multiplex PCR reads with MiXCR, one entry per CDR3 protein. This table holds about 340,000 distinct CDR3 sequences, about 18% found once. The sample holds a few counts of this clonotype. Its antigen is unidentified. Each 10 ml fresh peripheral blood draw supplied the PBMCs.

The gene calls are TRBV19 and TRBJ2-1; 13 positions agree with TRBD2. Sequencing used blood. This receptor was identified in a woman aged 45-65 years with Graves' hyperthyroidism. CDR3 DNA sequence: TGTGCCAGTACGAGGACTAGCGGGAGTGTGTTGAATCCCCCCAATGAGCAGTTCTTC. Translation: CASTRTSGSVLNPPNEQFF.